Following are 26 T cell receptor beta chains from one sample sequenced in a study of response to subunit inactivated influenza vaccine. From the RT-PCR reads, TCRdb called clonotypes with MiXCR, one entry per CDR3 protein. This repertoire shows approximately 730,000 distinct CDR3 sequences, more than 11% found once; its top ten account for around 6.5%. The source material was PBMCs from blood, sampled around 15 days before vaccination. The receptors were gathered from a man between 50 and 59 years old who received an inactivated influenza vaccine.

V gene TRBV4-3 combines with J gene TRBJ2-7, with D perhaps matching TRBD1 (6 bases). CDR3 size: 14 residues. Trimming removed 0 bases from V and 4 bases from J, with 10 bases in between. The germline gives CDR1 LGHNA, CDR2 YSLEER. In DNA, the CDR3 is TGCGCCAGCAGCCAAGAACAGGGTTCATACGAGCAGTACTTC. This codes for CASSQEQGSYEQYF.

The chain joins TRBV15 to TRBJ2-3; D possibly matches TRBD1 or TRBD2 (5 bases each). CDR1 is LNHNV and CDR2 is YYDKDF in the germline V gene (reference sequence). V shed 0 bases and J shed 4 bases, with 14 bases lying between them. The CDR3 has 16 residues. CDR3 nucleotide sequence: TGTGCCACCAGCAGAGATGGGATGGTGGGACCAGATACGCAGTATTTT. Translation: CATSRDGMVGPDTQYF.

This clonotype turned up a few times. The CDR3 spells CASSSGLAVQFF. For the CDR3, the DNA is TGTGCCAGCAGCTCGGGACTAGCGGTCCAGTTCTTC. The V gene is TRBV7-2, the J gene TRBJ2-1; 11 bases fit TRBD2. The V segment lost 4 bases and the J segment 13 bases; nucleotides outside the gene matches: 3. Germline CDR1 reads SGHTA; CDR2 reads FQGNSA. This CDR3 is built from 12 residues.

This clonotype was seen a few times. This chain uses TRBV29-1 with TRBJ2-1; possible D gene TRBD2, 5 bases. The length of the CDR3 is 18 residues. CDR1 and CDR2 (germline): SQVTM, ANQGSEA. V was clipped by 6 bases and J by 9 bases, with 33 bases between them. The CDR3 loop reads CSVASFASIIRGIGEQFF. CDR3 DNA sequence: TGCAGCGTCGCTAGTTTCGCCTCCATAATCCGGGGTATCGGTGAGCAGTTCTTC.

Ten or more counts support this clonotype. The CDR3 coding sequence is TGTGCCAGCAGCTTGTTTGACACCGGGGAGCTGTTTTTT. It is translated as CASSLFDTGELFF. The J gene is TRBJ2-2, the V gene TRBV5-4, with unresolved D. V lost 1 base and J lost 3, with 4 bases in between. Looked up from germline, CDR1 is SGHNT and CDR2 is YYREEE (reference sequence). The CDR3 runs 13 residues.

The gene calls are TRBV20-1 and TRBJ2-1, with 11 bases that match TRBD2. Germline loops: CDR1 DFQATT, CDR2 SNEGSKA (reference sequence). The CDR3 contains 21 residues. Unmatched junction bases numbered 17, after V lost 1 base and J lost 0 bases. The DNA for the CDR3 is TGCAGTGCTAGAGGTTCTAGCGGGAGGACAGAAAAAAAAAGCTCCTACAATGAGCAGTTCTTC. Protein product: CSARGSSGRTEKKSSYNEQFF.

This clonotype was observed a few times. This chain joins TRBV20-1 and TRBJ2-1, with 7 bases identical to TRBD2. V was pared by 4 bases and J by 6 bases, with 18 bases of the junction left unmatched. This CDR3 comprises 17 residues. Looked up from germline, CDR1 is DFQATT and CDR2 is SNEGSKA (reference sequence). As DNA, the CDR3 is TGCAGTGCTAACGTCGGTCTGGCGGGGGTGGGGACCAATGAGCAGTTCTTC. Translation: CSANVGLAGVGTNEQFF.

DNA of the CDR3: TGCAGTGCTAGTTGGGGTAGCGGGTCTAATGAGCAGTTCTTC. Its protein is CSASWGSGSNEQFF. V usage is TRBV20-1 and J usage is TRBJ2-1, with 7 bases that match TRBD2. The CDR3 contains 14 residues. The germline V gene encodes CDR1 DFQATT and CDR2 SNEGSKA (reference sequence). With V trimmed by 3 bases and J by 7 bases, 9 bases remained unmatched.

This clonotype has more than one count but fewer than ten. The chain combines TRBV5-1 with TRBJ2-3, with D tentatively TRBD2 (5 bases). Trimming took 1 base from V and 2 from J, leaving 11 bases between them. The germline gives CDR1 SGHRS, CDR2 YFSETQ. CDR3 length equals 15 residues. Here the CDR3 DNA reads TGCGCCAGCAGCTTGAACGGAGGAAACACAGATACGCAGTATTTT. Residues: CASSLNGGNTDTQYF.

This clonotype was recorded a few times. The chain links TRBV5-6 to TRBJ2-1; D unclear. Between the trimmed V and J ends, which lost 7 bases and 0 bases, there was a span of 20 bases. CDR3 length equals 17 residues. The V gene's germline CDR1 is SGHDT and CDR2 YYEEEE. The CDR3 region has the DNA TGTGCCAGCCGTAGATGGCTAATTAAGAGCTCCTACAATGAGCAGTTCTTC. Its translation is CASRRWLIKSSYNEQFF.

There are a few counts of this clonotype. This CDR3 reads CASTPGRLFLRGNTGELFF. In DNA form, the CDR3 reads TGTGCCAGTACCCCAGGGCGGCTATTCCTAAGAGGGAACACCGGGGAGCTGTTTTTT. The rearrangement joins TRBV19 to TRBJ2-2, with D possibly TRBD1 on 5 matching bases. The CDR3 length is 19 residues. CDR1 is LNHDA and CDR2 is SQIVND in the germline V gene (reference sequence). The germline V and J ends were trimmed by 7 bases and 1 base, with 25 bases remaining between them.

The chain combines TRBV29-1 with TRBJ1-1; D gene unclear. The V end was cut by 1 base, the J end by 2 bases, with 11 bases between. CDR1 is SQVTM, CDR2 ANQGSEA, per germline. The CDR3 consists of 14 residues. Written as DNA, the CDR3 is TGCAGCGTTGAAGGGGAACAGATAAACACTGAAGCTTTCTTT. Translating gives CSVEGEQINTEAFF.

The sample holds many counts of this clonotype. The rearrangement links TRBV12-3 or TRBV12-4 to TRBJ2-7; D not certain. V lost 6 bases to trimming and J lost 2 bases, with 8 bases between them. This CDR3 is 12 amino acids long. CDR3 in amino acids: CASSSRTYEQYF. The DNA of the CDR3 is TGTGCCAGCAGCTCCCGAACCTACGAGCAGTACTTC.

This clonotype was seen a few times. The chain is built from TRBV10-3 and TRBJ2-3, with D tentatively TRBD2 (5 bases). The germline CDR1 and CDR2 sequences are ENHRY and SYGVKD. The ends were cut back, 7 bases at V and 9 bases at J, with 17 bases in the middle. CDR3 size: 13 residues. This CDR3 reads CAIKREIVGTQYF. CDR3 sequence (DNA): TGTGCCATCAAAAGGGAGATCGTAGGCACGCAGTATTTT.

The CDR3 nucleotides read TGTGCCAGCAGCTTAGTTTCAACCACTGAAGCTTTCTTT. Its protein is CASSLVSTTEAFF. V usage is TRBV7-2 and J usage is TRBJ1-1; D ambiguous. The CDR3 sequence is 13 residues long. From germline, CDR1 is SGHTA and CDR2 FQGNSA. Between the trimmed V and J ends, which lost 1 base and 4 bases, there was a span of 7 bases.

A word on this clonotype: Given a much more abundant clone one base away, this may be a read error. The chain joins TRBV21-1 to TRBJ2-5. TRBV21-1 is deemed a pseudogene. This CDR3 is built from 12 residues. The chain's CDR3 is CASNKGEETQYF. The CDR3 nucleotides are TGTGCCAGCAACAAAGGAGAAGAGACCCAGTACTTC.

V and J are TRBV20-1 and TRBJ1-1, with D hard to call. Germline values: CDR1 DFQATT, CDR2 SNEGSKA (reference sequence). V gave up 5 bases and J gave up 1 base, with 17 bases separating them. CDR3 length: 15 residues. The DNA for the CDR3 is TGCAGTGCTCCAAATGGTTACACTCGGAACACTGAAGCTTTCTTT. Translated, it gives CSAPNGYTRNTEAFF.

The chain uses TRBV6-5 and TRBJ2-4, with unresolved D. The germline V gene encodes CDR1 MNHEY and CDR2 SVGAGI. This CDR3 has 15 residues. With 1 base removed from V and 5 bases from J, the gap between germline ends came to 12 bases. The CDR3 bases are TGTGCCAGCAGTTACTTGACGGGTGGGGAAAACATTCAGTACTTC. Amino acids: CASSYLTGGENIQYF.

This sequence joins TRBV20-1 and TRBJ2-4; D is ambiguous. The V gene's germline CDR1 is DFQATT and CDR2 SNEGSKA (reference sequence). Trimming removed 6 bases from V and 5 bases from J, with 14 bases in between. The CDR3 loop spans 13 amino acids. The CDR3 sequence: CSAKRSSENIQYF. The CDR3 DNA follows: TGCAGTGCCAAAAGATCCAGTGAAAACATTCAGTACTTC.

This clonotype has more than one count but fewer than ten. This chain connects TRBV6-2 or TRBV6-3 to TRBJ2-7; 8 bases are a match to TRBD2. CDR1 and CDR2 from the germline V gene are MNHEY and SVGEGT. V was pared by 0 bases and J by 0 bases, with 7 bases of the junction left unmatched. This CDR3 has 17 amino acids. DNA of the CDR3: TGTGCCAGCAGTTACTCGCTATGGCGGGGGGACTCCTACGAGCAGTACTTC. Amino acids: CASSYSLWRGDSYEQYF.

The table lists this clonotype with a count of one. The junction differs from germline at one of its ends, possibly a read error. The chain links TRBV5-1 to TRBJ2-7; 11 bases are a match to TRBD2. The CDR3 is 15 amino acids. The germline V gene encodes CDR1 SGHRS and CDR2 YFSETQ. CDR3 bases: TGCGTCAGCAGCTGGGGACTAGCGGATACTTACGAGCAGTACTTC. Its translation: CVSSWGLADTYEQYF. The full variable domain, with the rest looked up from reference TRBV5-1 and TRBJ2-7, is KAGVTQTPRYLIKTRGQQVTLSCSPISGHRSVSWYQQTPGQGLQFLFEYFSETQRNKGNFPGRFSGRQFSNSRSEMNVSTLELGDSALYLCVSSWGLADTYEQYFGPGTRLTVT.

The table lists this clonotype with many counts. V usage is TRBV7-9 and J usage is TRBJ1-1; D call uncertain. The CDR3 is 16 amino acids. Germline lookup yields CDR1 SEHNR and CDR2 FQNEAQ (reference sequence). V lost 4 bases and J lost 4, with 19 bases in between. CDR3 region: CASSSGPQTRSTEAFF. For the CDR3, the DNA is TGTGCCAGCAGCTCCGGTCCACAGACTAGGAGCACTGAAGCTTTCTTT.

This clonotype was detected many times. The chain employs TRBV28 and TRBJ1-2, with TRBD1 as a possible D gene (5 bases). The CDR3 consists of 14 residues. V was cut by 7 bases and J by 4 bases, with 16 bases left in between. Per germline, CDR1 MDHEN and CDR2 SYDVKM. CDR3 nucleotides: TGTGCCAGCACCCCCGGGCAGGGCTCCTATGGCTACACCTTC. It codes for CASTPGQGSYGYTF.

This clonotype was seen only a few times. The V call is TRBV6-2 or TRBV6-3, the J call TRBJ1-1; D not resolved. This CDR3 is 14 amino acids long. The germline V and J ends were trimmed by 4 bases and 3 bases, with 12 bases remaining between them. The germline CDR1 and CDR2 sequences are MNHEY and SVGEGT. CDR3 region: CASSFSTAYTEAFF. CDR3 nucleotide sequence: TGTGCCAGCAGTTTCAGTACGGCGTACACTGAAGCTTTCTTT.

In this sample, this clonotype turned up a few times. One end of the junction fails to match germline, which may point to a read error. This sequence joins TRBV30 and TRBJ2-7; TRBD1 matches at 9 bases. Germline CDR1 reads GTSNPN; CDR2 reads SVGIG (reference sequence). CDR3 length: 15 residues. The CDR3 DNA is TGTGCCTGGGGTGTGGGACAGGGAGTTGTCTACGAGCAGTACTTC. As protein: CAWGVGQGVVYEQYF.

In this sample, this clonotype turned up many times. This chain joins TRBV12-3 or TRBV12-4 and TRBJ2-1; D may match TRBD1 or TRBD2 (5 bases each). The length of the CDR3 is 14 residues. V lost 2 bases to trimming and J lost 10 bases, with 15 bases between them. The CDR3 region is CASSLRTRREEQFF. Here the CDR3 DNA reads TGTGCCAGCAGTTTACGGACTCGCAGGGAGGAGCAGTTCTTC.